This T cell receptor beta chain derives from a study of blood T cell repertoires in COVID-19. Study in general: Nucleic acid was either cDNA or gDNA, and it came from T cells, B-cell-depleted T cells, or PBMCs.

The V and J ends lost 6 bases and 4 bases respectively, with 8 bases between them. This CDR3 has 12 amino acids. Authors' processing steps: Researchers report that nucleated cell counts were estimated from reference gene primer amplification. Only in-frame clones appear in the TCRdb table, and some are missing; sequencing was by immunoSEQ multiplex PCR. V, J and clone size reflect that table, while D and trimming were determined from the DNA. There are some 37,000 clones in the sample; over 75% occur only once, and roughly 10% lies in the top ten. This TCR was recovered from a woman in her seventies with acute or convalescent COVID-19. This sequence joins TRBV12-3 or TRBV12-4 and TRBJ2-3, with D possibly TRBD2 on 6 matching bases. Sequencing input: peripheral blood. The CDR3, as DNA: TGTGCCAGCAGGCCGGGAGCAGATACGCAGTATTTT. As protein: CASRPGADTQYF.